The T cell receptor (beta chain) under discussion was sequenced for a study of cytomegalovirus exposure and HLA in healthy donors. V was shortened by 4 bases and J by 4 bases, with 13 bases between the two germline ends. Germline V CDR1 and CDR2: MGHRA, YSYEKL. This CDR3 contains 14 residues. Study-wide points: With high specificity and sensitivity, the classifier reportedly diagnosed cytomegalovirus status.

With respect to this clone: The antigen is unknown.

The primer mix had 60 Vbeta and 13 Jbeta primers. Profiling relied on immunoSEQ multiplex PCR, and the TCRdb table lists in-frame clones only, not all of them. The table shows 100,000 to 150,000 clones, with roughly 80% occurring only once. The TCR was taken from a man aged 18 to 29 in good health and CMV-seropositive. V usage is TRBV4-1 and J usage is TRBJ1-1; D perhaps matches TRBD1 (5 bases). The sequenced sample consisted of PBMCs. In nucleotides, the CDR3 is TGCGCCAGCAGCCCCCCCGGCAGGGCCACTGAAGCTTTCTTT. Translating it yields CASSPPGRATEAFF.